The rows below give T cell receptor beta chains drawn from one sample of a study of T cell changes during pregnancy in multiple sclerosis. Assay: immunoSEQ multiplex PCR; the TCRdb copy retains only in-frame clones and omits some. This table holds about 22,000 clones, roughly 84% found once. Here the sequenced sample was CD8+ T cells from peripheral blood mononuclear cells, taken after pregnancy. The receptors shown here come from a female donor with multiple sclerosis, enrolled in a pregnancy study. The CDR3 runs from the conserved cysteine through the conserved F or W. The order of the fields is D gene, J gene, clone size, V gene, CDR3 protein, CDR3 DNA. The D gene is left open where the match is weak. Expanded clones get a size class; other rows say once, few or many, or leave the size out.

>TRBD2|TRBJ2-3|.|TRBV4-3
CASSQGTSITDTQYF
TGCGCCAGCAGCCAAGGGACTAGCATCACAGATACGCAGTATTTT
>TRBD1|TRBJ2-7|.|TRBV11-2
CASSLRDRSSYEQYF
TGTGCCAGCAGCCTCCGGGACAGGTCCTCCTACGAGCAGTACTTC
>.|TRBJ1-1|.|TRBV19
CASSMNALGRSEAFF
TGTGCCAGTAGTATGAACGCCTTAGGGAGGTCTGAAGCTTTCTTT
>.|TRBJ2-1|.|TRBV7-8
CASSLGGDSSYNEQFF
TGTGCCAGCAGCTTAGGCGGAGACAGCTCCTACAATGAGCAGTTCTTC
>.|TRBJ1-2|once|TRBV5-4
CASSLLSWGYTF
TGTGCCAGCAGCTTGCTCAGTTGGGGCTACACCTTC
>.|TRBJ1-1|.|TRBV5-6
CASSLAWGDTEAFF
TGTGCCAGCAGCTTGGCCTGGGGGGACACTGAAGCTTTCTTT
>.|TRBJ2-7|once|TRBV28
CASSLLSGSLYEQYF
TGTGCCAGCAGTCTCCTCTCGGGGTCCCTCTACGAGCAGTACTTC
>TRBD2|TRBJ2-1|medium-sized|TRBV28
CASSSSSSGEPYNEQFF
TGTGCCAGCAGTTCCTCATCTAGCGGGGAGCCCTACAATGAGCAGTTCTTC
>TRBD1|TRBJ1-5|.|TRBV6-5
CASRVATGVNQPQHF
TGTGCCAGCAGAGTCGCCACAGGGGTCAATCAGCCCCAGCATTTT
>.|TRBJ2-5|.|TRBV7-9
CASSFDIQETQYF
TGTGCCAGCAGCTTCGACATCCAAGAGACCCAGTACTTC
>.|TRBJ2-1|.|TRBV11-2
CASSLDARGNEQFF
TGTGCCAGCAGCTTAGATGCCAGGGGCAATGAGCAGTTCTTC
>TRBD1|TRBJ1-1|.|TRBV7-9
CASSLGAWDSENTEAFF
TGTGCCAGCAGCTTAGGGGCCTGGGACAGTGAGAACACTGAAGCTTTCTTT
>TRBD2|TRBJ2-1|.|TRBV6-1
CASSGLAGGPGEQFF
TGTGCCAGCAGTGGACTAGCGGGAGGGCCGGGTGAGCAGTTCTTC
>.|TRBJ2-3|.|TRBV7-2
CASSLAAAGWALYTDTQYF
TGTGCCAGCAGCTTAGCAGCCGCTGGGTGGGCTCTCTACACAGATACGCAGTATTTT
>.|TRBJ2-1|.|TRBV29-1
CSVEDIINIYNEQFF
TGCAGCGTTGAAGATATTATAAATATCTACAATGAGCAGTTCTTC
>.|TRBJ1-3|.|TRBV12-2
CASRGTPQTHTGNTIHF
TGTGCAAGTCGCGGCACTCCTCAGACACATACTGGAAACACCATACATTTT
>TRBD2|TRBJ2-7|.|TRBV10-3
CAISESSGAGVSYEQYF
TGTGCCATCAGTGAGTCCTCGGGAGCGGGAGTCTCCTACGAGCAGTACTTC
>.|TRBJ2-7|.|TRBV25-1
CASSTGQRDNPAEQYF
TGTGCCAGCAGTACCGGCCAAAGGGACAACCCGGCCGAGCAGTACTTC
>.|TRBJ1-2|.|TRBV30
CAWSYPRQSGLYGYTF
TGTGCCTGGAGTTATCCCCGACAGTCTGGGCTCTATGGCTACACCTTC
>.|TRBJ2-7|.|TRBV5-5
CASSLQEFSDEQYF
TGTGCCAGCAGCTTACAGGAATTTTCGGACGAGCAGTACTTC
>.|TRBJ2-1|.|TRBV2
CASTPKGRGSYNEQFF
TGTGCCAGCACCCCGAAGGGGCGGGGTTCCTACAATGAGCAGTTCTTC
>.|TRBJ2-3|.|TRBV27
CASSSALGEVIDTQYF
TGTGCCAGCAGTTCGGCATTAGGGGAAGTGATAGATACGCAGTATTTT
>.|TRBJ1-1|.|TRBV7-9
CASTLAQGGDTEAFF
TGTGCCAGCACTCTCGCGCAGGGAGGGGACACTGAAGCTTTCTTT
>.|TRBJ2-2|.|TRBV6-1
CASSEPWKGKDGELFF
TGTGCCAGCAGTGAGCCGTGGAAGGGGAAGGACGGGGAGCTGTTTTTT
>TRBD2|TRBJ2-3|.|TRBV4-2
CASSQDERLAGAVSISDTQYF
TGTGCCAGCAGCCAAGATGAGAGACTAGCGGGAGCTGTTTCGATTTCAGATACGCAGTATTTT
>.|TRBJ1-1|.|TRBV5-1
CASSLFGAGLKQGLNTEAFF
TGCGCCAGCAGCTTGTTTGGGGCCGGGTTAAAACAGGGACTGAACACTGAAGCTTTCTTT
>TRBD2|TRBJ2-1|.|TRBV28
CASSTTAASGLVYNEQFF
TGTGCCAGCAGTACAACCGCGGCTAGCGGGCTCGTTTACAATGAGCAGTTCTTC
>.|TRBJ2-7|.|TRBV19
CASSYEGRTYEQYF
TGTGCCAGTAGTTATGAGGGCAGGACCTACGAGCAGTACTTC
>TRBD1|TRBJ1-2|.|TRBV5-5
CASSLGLGQGNYGYTF
TGTGCCAGCAGCTTGGGCCTGGGACAGGGGAACTATGGCTACACCTTC
>.|TRBJ1-2|.|TRBV5-1
CASSLSRTGIYGYTF
TGCGCCAGCAGCTTGTCTCGAACAGGGATTTATGGCTACACCTTC
>.|TRBJ1-1|.|TRBV19
CASTSGSLSNAFF
TGTGCCAGTACCAGCGGGAGTCTCTCCAATGCTTTCTTT
>.|TRBJ2-7|.|TRBV10-2
CASSERRGLSYEQYF
TGCGCCAGCAGTGAGCGAAGGGGACTCTCCTACGAGCAGTACTTC
>TRBD1|TRBJ1-2|.|TRBV5-6
CASSLGTGPPGGYTF
TGTGCCAGCAGCTTGGGGACAGGGCCCCCGGGTGGCTACACCTTC